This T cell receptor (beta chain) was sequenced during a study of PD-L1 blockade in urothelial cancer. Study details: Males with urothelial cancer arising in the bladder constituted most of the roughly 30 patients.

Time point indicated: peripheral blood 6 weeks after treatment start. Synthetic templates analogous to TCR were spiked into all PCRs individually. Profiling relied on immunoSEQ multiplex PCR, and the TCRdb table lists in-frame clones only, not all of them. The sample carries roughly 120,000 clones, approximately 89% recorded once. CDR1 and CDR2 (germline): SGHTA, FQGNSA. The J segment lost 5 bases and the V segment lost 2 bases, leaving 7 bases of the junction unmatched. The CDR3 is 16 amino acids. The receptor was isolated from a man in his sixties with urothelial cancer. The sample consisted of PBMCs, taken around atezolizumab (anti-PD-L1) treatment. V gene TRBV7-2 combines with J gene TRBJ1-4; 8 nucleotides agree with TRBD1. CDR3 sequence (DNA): TGTGCCAGCAGCTTACCATCCAGGGGGCAAAATGAAAAACTGTTTTTT. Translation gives CASSLPSRGQNEKLFF.